The rows below give T cell receptor beta chains drawn from one sample of a study of pediatric ulcerative colitis. Sequencing was performed with immunoSEQ multiplex PCR; in TCRdb, only in-frame clones are kept and a portion is missing. The table records about 12,000 clones, roughly 80% of them present only once. Sequencing was performed on gut tissue. These receptor sequences come from a boy younger than 18 who was a control in a study of pediatric ulcerative colitis. CDR3s include the opening cysteine and the closing phenylalanine or tryptophan. D genes are given only for firm matches. Only part of the rows carry a size: once, few, many, or a class if the clone is expanded.

J gene: TRBJ1-3; D gene: .; V gene: TRBV7-2; clone size: .; CDR3 DNA: TGTGCCAGCAGCCCTCACTCCAGGGGCACCGGAAACACCATATATTTT; CDR3 protein: CASSPHSRGTGNTIYF
J gene: TRBJ2-6; D gene: .; V gene: TRBV19; clone size: .; CDR3 DNA: TGTGCCAGTAGTATAGGGGCTGGGGCCAACGTCCTGACTTTC; CDR3 protein: CASSIGAGANVLTF
J gene: TRBJ2-7; D gene: .; V gene: TRBV11-2; clone size: .; CDR3 DNA: TGTGCCAGCAGCTTTCAGCGAGGACTAGGGGACAATTTCTACGAGCAGTACTTC; CDR3 protein: CASSFQRGLGDNFYEQYF
J gene: TRBJ2-3; D gene: .; V gene: TRBV13; clone size: .; CDR3 DNA: TGTGCCAGCAGCATAATAGCGCAATTAAGCACAGATACGCAGTATTTT; CDR3 protein: CASSIIAQLSTDTQYF
J gene: TRBJ2-2; D gene: TRBD2; V gene: TRBV25-1; clone size: .; CDR3 DNA: TGTGCCAGCAGTGAGGTTGCTAGCGGCCGCTTGAACACCGGGGAGCTGTTTTTT; CDR3 protein: CASSEVASGRLNTGELFF
J gene: TRBJ1-2; D gene: .; V gene: TRBV5-4; clone size: .; CDR3 DNA: TGTGCCAGCAGCTTGGCCCTAAGGGCGGGGGCAGGTGGCTACACCTTC; CDR3 protein: CASSLALRAGAGGYTF
J gene: TRBJ1-2; D gene: .; V gene: TRBV2; clone size: .; CDR3 DNA: TGTGCCAGCAGTGCCGACAGTAACTATGGCTACACCTTC; CDR3 protein: CASSADSNYGYTF
J gene: TRBJ2-2; D gene: .; V gene: TRBV11-3; clone size: .; CDR3 DNA: TGTGCCATACGACAGGAATACGCGAACACCGGGGAGCTGTTTTTT; CDR3 protein: CAIRQEYANTGELFF
J gene: TRBJ2-1; D gene: TRBD1; V gene: TRBV9; clone size: .; CDR3 DNA: TGTGCCAGCAGCGCAACAGGGGGCACGTATGAGCAGTTCTTC; CDR3 protein: CASSATGGTYEQFF
J gene: TRBJ2-6; D gene: .; V gene: TRBV27; clone size: .; CDR3 DNA: TGTGCCAGCAGTTTGGGGACGGTGGGGGCCAACGTCCTGACTTTC; CDR3 protein: CASSLGTVGANVLTF
J gene: TRBJ1-5; D gene: .; V gene: TRBV12-5; clone size: few; CDR3 DNA: TGTGCTAGTGGTCCTCCCGGGGTTGGGGGCAATCAGCCCCAGCATTTT; CDR3 protein: CASGPPGVGGNQPQHF
J gene: TRBJ2-5; D gene: .; V gene: TRBV18; clone size: .; CDR3 DNA: TGTGCCAGCTCTAAAGCAGCCCAAGAGACCCAGTACTTC; CDR3 protein: CASSKAAQETQYF
J gene: TRBJ2-3; D gene: .; V gene: TRBV5-1; clone size: .; CDR3 DNA: TGCGCCAGCAGATCGGAAGGATACCTTGATACGCAGTATTTT; CDR3 protein: CASRSEGYLDTQYF
J gene: TRBJ2-5; D gene: .; V gene: TRBV9; clone size: .; CDR3 DNA: TGTGCCAGCAGCGTTCAGGGACTCCAAGAGACCCAGTACTTC; CDR3 protein: CASSVQGLQETQYF
J gene: TRBJ2-5; D gene: TRBD2; V gene: TRBV5-6; clone size: .; CDR3 DNA: TGTGCCAGCAGCCGGCGGCGGGGGTTGGAGACCCAGTACTTC; CDR3 protein: CASSRRRGLETQYF
J gene: TRBJ1-1; D gene: TRBD1; V gene: TRBV7-8; clone size: .; CDR3 DNA: TGTGCCAGCAGCCGCGCCGGGACAGGGAACACTGAAGCTTTCTTT; CDR3 protein: CASSRAGTGNTEAFF
J gene: TRBJ1-4; D gene: TRBD1; V gene: TRBV30; clone size: .; CDR3 DNA: TGTGCCTGGGACAGGGGCCGTGAAAAACTGTTTTTT; CDR3 protein: CAWDRGREKLFF
J gene: TRBJ1-1; D gene: .; V gene: TRBV30; clone size: .; CDR3 DNA: TGTGCCCGGAAGACAGCCATGAACACTGAAGCTTTCTTT; CDR3 protein: CARKTAMNTEAFF
J gene: TRBJ2-1; D gene: TRBD2; V gene: TRBV11-2; clone size: .; CDR3 DNA: TGTGCCAGCAGCTTTATCCATTCGGGACTAGTGCCGTTCTTC; CDR3 protein: CASSFIHSGLVPFF
J gene: TRBJ1-2; D gene: .; V gene: TRBV18; clone size: .; CDR3 DNA: TGTGCCAGCTCACCAGTGGGGGAGAATTACTATGGCTACACCTTC; CDR3 protein: CASSPVGENYYGYTF
J gene: TRBJ2-2; D gene: .; V gene: TRBV19; clone size: .; CDR3 DNA: TGTGCCAGTAGCCAGACTCGGACCGGGGAGCTGTTTTTT; CDR3 protein: CASSQTRTGELFF
J gene: TRBJ2-3; D gene: TRBD2; V gene: TRBV5-1; clone size: once; CDR3 DNA: TGCGCCAGCAGCGTAGTCCTAGCGGGAGGGACAGATACGCAGTATTTT; CDR3 protein: CASSVVLAGGTDTQYF
J gene: TRBJ2-1; D gene: .; V gene: TRBV23-1; clone size: .; CDR3 DNA: TGCGCCAGCAGTCAATGGAGGCGTTCAGGGGAGGATGAGCAGTTCTTC; CDR3 protein: CASSQWRRSGEDEQFF
J gene: TRBJ2-5; D gene: .; V gene: TRBV9; clone size: .; CDR3 DNA: TGTGCCAGCAGCGTAGCTACGTTTGGGGGAGAGACCCAGTACTTC; CDR3 protein: CASSVATFGGETQYF